The 17 T cell receptor beta chains listed next were all sequenced from one sample in a study of tumor-infiltrating lymphocytes in localized non-small cell lung cancer. Sequencing used immunoSEQ multiplex PCR; TCRdb keeps in-frame clones, though not all of them. Among around 25,000 clones listed, roughly 73% were seen once. Sequenced: lung tumor tissue. These receptors all come from a human donor with non-small cell lung cancer.

A single count supports this clone. This chain joins TRBV30 and TRBJ1-6; the D gene is possibly TRBD1 (5 bases). Trimming removed 2 bases at V and 13 bases at J, with 15 bases between. The CDR3 covers 13 residues. Germline V CDR1 and CDR2: GTSNPN, SVGIG (reference sequence). This CDR3 is CAWSSQARHPLHF. The CDR3 DNA sequence: TGTGCCTGGAGTTCACAGGCGAGGCACCCCCTCCACTTT.

This chain joins TRBV5-5 and TRBJ2-7, with D possibly being TRBD1 (6 bases). The CDR3 spans 13 residues. The germline gives CDR1 SGHKS, CDR2 YYEKEE (reference sequence). V lost 0 bases, J lost 3 bases, and 7 bases lay in between. CDR3 residues: CASSLGTVYEQYF. The CDR3 coding sequence is TGTGCCAGCAGCTTGGGGACAGTCTACGAGCAGTACTTC.

Relative to its sample, this clone is medium-sized. The chain is built from TRBV6-5 and TRBJ2-1; 13 bases line up with TRBD2. This CDR3 spans 15 amino acids. V trimming: 2 bases; J trimming: 11 bases; junction bases outside the gene matches: 6. CDR1 is MNHEY, CDR2 SVGAGI, per germline. The CDR3 coding sequence is TGTGCCAGCAGTTACGATACTAGCGGGGGGGCGAAGCAGTTCTTC. This translates into CASSYDTSGGAKQFF.

The gene calls are TRBV5-1 and TRBJ2-3; D is possibly TRBD2 (5 bases). Germline values: CDR1 SGHRS, CDR2 YFSETQ. V was cut by 4 bases and J by 2 bases, with 11 bases left in between. The CDR3 loop spans 14 amino acids. The CDR3 nucleotides are TGCGCCAGCAGCGAGGACTCCCACACAGATACGCAGTATTTT. Translation: CASSEDSHTDTQYF.

Relative to its sample, this clone is large. The chain combines TRBV2 with TRBJ1-2, with 11 bases identical to TRBD1. CDR1 is SNHLY and CDR2 is FYNNEI in the germline V gene. The CDR3 is 14 residues long. The trim removed 4 bases at V and 4 bases at J, leaving 2 bases unmatched. CDR3 residues: CASSGTGGAYGYTF. CDR3 DNA sequence: TGTGCCAGCAGTGGGACAGGGGGCGCCTATGGCTACACCTTC.

The chain joins TRBV6-6 to TRBJ1-1; D is ambiguous. In germline, CDR1 is MNHNY, CDR2 SVGAGI (reference sequence). The length of the CDR3 is 12 residues. V dropped 6 bases and J dropped 0 bases, with 5 bases sitting between them. This CDR3 is CASRYLNTEAFF. The CDR3 DNA sequence: TGTGCCAGCAGGTATTTGAACACTGAAGCTTTCTTT.

This clone was detected only once. The J gene is TRBJ1-1, the V gene TRBV7-2; no firm D call. The length of the CDR3 is 13 residues. V dropped 6 bases and J dropped 10 bases, with 18 bases sitting between them. The germline CDR1 and CDR2 sequences are SGHTA and FQGNSA. The CDR3: CASRLGISGRAFF. The CDR3 nucleotides read TGTGCCAGCAGACTCGGCATCTCGGGCAGAGCTTTCTTT.

Only one count was recorded for this clone. The chain is built from TRBV5-8 and TRBJ2-7; 10 bases map to TRBD1. Germline V gene data show CDR1 as SGHTS and CDR2 as YDEGEE. The CDR3 has 18 amino acids. Unmatched junction bases numbered 15, after V lost 1 base and J lost 5 bases. The DNA of the CDR3 is TGTGCCAGCAGCTTGAATGGCCTTCTCCGGGACAGGGGCCACGAGCAGTACTTC. Translating gives CASSLNGLLRDRGHEQYF.

V is TRBV7-9 and J is TRBJ1-2, with D possibly TRBD1 on 6 matching bases. The germline V gene encodes CDR1 SEHNR and CDR2 FQNEAQ (reference sequence). This CDR3 spans 19 amino acids. With 5 bases removed from V and 0 bases from J, the gap between germline ends came to 25 bases. The CDR3 DNA reads as TGTGCCAGCAGCGGGACCGTACAGGGTGTAGGGGCAGCTAACTATGGCTACACCTTC. Its protein product is CASSGTVQGVGAANYGYTF.

The gene calls are TRBV6-1 and TRBJ2-7; D is perhaps TRBD1 (5 bases). Germline CDR1 MNHNS, CDR2 SASEGT. The CDR3 loop spans 13 amino acids. Trimming removed 4 bases from V and 3 bases from J, with 10 bases in between. CDR3 amino acids: CASSGQLLYEQYF. The CDR3 DNA reads TGTGCCAGCAGTGGACAGCTCCTCTACGAGCAGTACTTC.

The CDR3, as DNA: TGTGCCAGCAGCTTGGGGTCTGCCTACGAGCAGTACTTC. It specifies CASSLGSAYEQYF. The chain recombines TRBV7-2 with TRBJ2-7; D gene unclear. The V and J ends lost 3 bases and 2 bases respectively, with 8 bases between them. Germline V gene lookup returns CDR1 SGHTA and CDR2 FQGNSA. The CDR3 spans 13 residues.

This sequence joins TRBV4-3 and TRBJ2-3; the match to TRBD2 covers 12 bases. The CDR3 loop spans 18 amino acids. Germline V gene sequence: CDR1 LGHNA, CDR2 YSLEER. Losses at the gene ends were 4 bases for V and 0 bases for J; bases not matched to a gene: 8. The CDR3, as DNA: TGCGCCAGCAGCCCTACTAGCGGGGGGCTTAGTAGCACAGATACGCAGTATTTT. Translated, it gives CASSPTSGGLSSTDTQYF.

The chain recombines TRBV7-2 with TRBJ1-4, with D unresolved. The V and J ends lost 3 bases and 10 bases respectively, with 18 bases between them. CDR3 size: 15 residues. The germline V gene has CDR1 SGHTA and CDR2 FQGNSA. As DNA, the CDR3 is TGTGCCAGCAGCTTCGCCGGGTCTCAAGAAGGAAAACTGTTTTTT. Translated: CASSFAGSQEGKLFF.

Written as DNA, the CDR3 is TGCGCCAGCAGCCCTGGAGTGTCTGGAAACACCATATATTTT. This encodes CASSPGVSGNTIYF. The chain uses TRBV10-1 and TRBJ1-3; D unclear. Between the trimmed V and J ends, which lost 6 bases and 1 base, there was a span of 10 bases. Germline V gene sequence: CDR1 WNHNN, CDR2 SYGVQD (reference sequence). The CDR3 totals 14 residues.

The V call is TRBV7-3, the J call TRBJ2-1; TRBD1 matches 10 bases. Germline CDR1 SGHTA, CDR2 FQGTGA. With V trimmed by 4 bases and J by 8 bases, 11 bases remained unmatched. This CDR3 region has 16 residues. This CDR3 reads CASSSVPGQGWDEQFF. CDR3 DNA sequence: TGTGCCAGCAGCTCAGTACCGGGACAGGGGTGGGATGAGCAGTTCTTC.

In its sample, this clone was seen once. The rearrangement uses TRBV7-2 and TRBJ1-2, with TRBD1 matching over 12 bases. V gave up 3 bases and J gave up 7 bases; unmatched junction bases: 6. Germline V gene lookup returns CDR1 SGHTA and CDR2 FQGNSA. This CDR3 has 15 amino acids. The CDR3 DNA sequence: TGTGCCAGCAGCTTCTCGGGACAGGGGGCTGTTGGCTACACCTTC. It encodes CASSFSGQGAVGYTF.

The J gene is TRBJ2-5, the V gene TRBV18; 8 bases match TRBD2. V dropped 2 bases and J dropped 4; count of bases not matched to a gene: 6. This CDR3 contains 15 residues. The germline V gene encodes CDR1 KGHSH and CDR2 LQKENI. As DNA, the CDR3 is TGTGCCAGCTCACCAACATTCCGGGAGGGAGAGACCCAGTACTTC. It yields the protein CASSPTFREGETQYF.